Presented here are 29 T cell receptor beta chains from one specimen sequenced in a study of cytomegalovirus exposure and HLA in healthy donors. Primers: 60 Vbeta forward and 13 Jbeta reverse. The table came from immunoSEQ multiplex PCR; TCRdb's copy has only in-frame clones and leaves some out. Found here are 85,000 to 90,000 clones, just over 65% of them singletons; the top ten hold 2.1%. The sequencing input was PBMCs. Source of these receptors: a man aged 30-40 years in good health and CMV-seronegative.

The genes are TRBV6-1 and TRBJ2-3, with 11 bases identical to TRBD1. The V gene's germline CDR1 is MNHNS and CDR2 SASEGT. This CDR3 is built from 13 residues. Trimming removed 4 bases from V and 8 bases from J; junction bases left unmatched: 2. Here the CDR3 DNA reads TGTGCCAGCAGTGGGGACAGGGGGTTTACGCAGTATTTT. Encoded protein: CASSGDRGFTQYF.

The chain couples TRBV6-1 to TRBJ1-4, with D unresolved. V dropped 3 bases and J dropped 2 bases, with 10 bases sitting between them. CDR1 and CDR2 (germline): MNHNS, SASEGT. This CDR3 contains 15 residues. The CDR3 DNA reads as TGTGCCAGCAGTGAGGCGGCGGCGACTAATGAAAAACTGTTTTTT. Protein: CASSEAAATNEKLFF.

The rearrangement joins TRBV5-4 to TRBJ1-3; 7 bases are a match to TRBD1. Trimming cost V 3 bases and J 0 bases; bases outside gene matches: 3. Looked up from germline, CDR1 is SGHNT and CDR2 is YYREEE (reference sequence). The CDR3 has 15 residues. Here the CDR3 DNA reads TGTGCCAGCAGCTCGGGACAGCGCTCTGGAAACACCATATATTTT. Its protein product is CASSSGQRSGNTIYF.

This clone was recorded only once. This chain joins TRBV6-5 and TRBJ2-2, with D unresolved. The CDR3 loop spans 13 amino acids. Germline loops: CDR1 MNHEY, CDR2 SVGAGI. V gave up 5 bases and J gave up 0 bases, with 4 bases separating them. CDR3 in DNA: TGTGCCAGCAGTACAGCGAACACCGGGGAGCTGTTTTTT. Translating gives CASSTANTGELFF.

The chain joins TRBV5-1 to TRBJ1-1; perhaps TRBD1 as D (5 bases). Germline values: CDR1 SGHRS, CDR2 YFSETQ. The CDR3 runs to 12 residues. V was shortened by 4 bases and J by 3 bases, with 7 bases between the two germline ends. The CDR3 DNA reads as TGCGCCAGCAGCCCGGGGGACACTGAAGCTTTCTTT. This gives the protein CASSPGDTEAFF.

CDR3 in DNA: TGCGCCAGCGCCAAAACAGGAAACTATGGCTACACCTTC. Its protein is CASAKTGNYGYTF. This rearrangement joins TRBV5-1 to TRBJ1-2; a possible D gene is TRBD1 (5 bases). CDR3 size: 13 residues. Germline loops: CDR1 SGHRS, CDR2 YFSETQ. The ends were cut back, 7 bases at V and 2 bases at J, with 12 bases in the middle.

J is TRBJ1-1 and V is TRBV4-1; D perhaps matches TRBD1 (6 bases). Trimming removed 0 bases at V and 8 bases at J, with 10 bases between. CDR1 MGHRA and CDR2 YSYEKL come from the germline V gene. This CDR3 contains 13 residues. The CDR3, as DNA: TGCGCCAGCAGCCAAGATCTAACAGGGGAAGCTTTCTTT. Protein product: CASSQDLTGEAFF.

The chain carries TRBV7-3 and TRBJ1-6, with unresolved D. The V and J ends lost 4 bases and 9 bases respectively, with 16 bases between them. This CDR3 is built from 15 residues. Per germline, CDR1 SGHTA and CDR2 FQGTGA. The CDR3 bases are TGTGCCAGCAGCTCCCGGCCAGGCCGTAGTTCACCCCTCCACTTT. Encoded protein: CASSSRPGRSSPLHF. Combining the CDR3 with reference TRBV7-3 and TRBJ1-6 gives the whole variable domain GAGVSQTPSNKVTEKGKYVELRCDPISGHTALYWYRQSLGQGPEFLIYFQGTGAADDSGLPNDRFFAVRPEGSVSTLKIQRTERGDSAVYLCASSSRPGRSSPLHFGNGTRLTVT.

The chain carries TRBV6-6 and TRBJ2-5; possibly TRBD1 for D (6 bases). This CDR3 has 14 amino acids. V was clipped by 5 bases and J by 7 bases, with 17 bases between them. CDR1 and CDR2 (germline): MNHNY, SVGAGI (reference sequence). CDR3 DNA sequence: TGTGCCAGCAGTCCAGAGATTTCGACAGGGACCCAGTACTTC. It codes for CASSPEISTGTQYF.

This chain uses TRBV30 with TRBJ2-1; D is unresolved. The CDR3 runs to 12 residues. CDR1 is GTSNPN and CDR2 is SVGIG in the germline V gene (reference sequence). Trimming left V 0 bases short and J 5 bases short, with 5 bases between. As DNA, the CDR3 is TGTGCCTGGAGTGTACTCCACAATGAGCAGTTCTTC. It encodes CAWSVLHNEQFF. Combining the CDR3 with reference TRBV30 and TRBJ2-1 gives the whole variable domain SQTIHQWPATLVQPVGSPLSLECTVEGTSNPNLYWYRQAAGRGLQLLFYSVGIGQISSEVPQNLSASRPQDRQFILSSKKLLLSDSGFYLCAWSVLHNEQFFGPGTRLTVL.

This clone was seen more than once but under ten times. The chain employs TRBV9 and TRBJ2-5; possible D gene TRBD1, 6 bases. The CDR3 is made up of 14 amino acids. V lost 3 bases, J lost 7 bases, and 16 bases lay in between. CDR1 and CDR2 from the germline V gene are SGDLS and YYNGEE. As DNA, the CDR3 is TGTGCCAGCAGCGCCACAGGGACCTCGGGGACCCAGTACTTC. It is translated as CASSATGTSGTQYF.

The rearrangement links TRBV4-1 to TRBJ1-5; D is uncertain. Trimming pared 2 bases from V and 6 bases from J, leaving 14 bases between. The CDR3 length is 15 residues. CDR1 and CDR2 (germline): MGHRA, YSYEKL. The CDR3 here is CASSQWAGGLQPQHF. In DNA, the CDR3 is TGCGCCAGCAGCCAATGGGCAGGCGGACTTCAGCCCCAGCATTTT.

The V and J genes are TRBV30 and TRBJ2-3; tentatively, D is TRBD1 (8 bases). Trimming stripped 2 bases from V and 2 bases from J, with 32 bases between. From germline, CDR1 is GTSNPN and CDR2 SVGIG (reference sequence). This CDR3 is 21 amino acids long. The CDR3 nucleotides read TGTGCCTGGAGTCCCCGTCGTACAGGGGGGGAACCTCGGTTAATCACAGATACGCAGTATTTT. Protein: CAWSPRRTGGEPRLITDTQYF. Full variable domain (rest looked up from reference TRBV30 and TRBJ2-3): SQTIHQWPATLVQPVGSPLSLECTVEGTSNPNLYWYRQAAGRGLQLLFYSVGIGQISSEVPQNLSASRPQDRQFILSSKKLLLSDSGFYLCAWSPRRTGGEPRLITDTQYFGPGTRLTVL.

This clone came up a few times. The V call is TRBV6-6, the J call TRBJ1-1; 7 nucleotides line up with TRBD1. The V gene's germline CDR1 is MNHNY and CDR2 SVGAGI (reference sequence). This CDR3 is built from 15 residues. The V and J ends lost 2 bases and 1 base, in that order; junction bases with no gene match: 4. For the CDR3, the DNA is TGTGCCAGCAGTTACGGGGGACAGCCGAACACTGAAGCTTTCTTT. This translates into CASSYGGQPNTEAFF.

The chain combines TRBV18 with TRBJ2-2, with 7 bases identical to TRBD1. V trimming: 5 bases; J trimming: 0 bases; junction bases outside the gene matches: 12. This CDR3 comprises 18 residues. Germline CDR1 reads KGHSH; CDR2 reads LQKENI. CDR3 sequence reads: CASSVRRDRSSNTGELFF. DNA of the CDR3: TGTGCCAGCTCAGTTCGCCGGGACAGATCTTCGAACACCGGGGAGCTGTTTTTT.

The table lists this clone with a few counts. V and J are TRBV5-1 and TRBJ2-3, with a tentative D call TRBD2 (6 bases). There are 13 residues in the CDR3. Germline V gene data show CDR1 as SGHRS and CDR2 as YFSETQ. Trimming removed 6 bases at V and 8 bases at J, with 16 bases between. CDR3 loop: CASNGEVRGTQYF. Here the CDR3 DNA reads TGCGCCAGCAACGGGGAGGTGAGGGGTACGCAGTATTTT.

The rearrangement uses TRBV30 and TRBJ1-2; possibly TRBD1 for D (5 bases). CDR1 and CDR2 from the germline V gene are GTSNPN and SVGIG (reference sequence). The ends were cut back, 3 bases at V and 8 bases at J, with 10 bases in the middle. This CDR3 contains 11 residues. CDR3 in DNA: TGTGCCTGGAGCCCTCGGACAGGCTACACCTTC. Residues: CAWSPRTGYTF.

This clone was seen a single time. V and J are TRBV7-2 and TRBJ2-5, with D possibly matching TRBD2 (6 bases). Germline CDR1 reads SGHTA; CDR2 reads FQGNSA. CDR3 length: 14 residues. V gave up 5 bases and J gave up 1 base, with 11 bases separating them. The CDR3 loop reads CASSVQRVQETQYF. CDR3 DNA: TGTGCCAGCAGCGTGCAGCGGGTCCAAGAGACCCAGTACTTC.

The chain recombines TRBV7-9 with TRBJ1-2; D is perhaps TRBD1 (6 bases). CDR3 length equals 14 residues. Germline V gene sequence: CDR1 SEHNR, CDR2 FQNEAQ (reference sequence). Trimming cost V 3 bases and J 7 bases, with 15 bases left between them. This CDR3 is CASSFVAGGRGYTF. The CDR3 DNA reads TGTGCCAGCAGCTTTGTAGCGGGGGGGCGTGGCTACACCTTC.

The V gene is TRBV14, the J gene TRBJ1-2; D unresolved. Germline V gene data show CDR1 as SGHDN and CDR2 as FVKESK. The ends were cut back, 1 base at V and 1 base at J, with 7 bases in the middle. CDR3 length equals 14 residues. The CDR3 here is CASSQADINYGYTF. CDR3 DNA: TGTGCCAGCAGCCAAGCCGACATTAACTATGGCTACACCTTC.

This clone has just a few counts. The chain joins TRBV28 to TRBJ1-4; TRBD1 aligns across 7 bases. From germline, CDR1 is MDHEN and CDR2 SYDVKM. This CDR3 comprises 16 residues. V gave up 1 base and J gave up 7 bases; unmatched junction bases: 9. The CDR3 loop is CASSLSVGRGSEKLFF. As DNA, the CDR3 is TGTGCCAGCAGTTTATCAGTCGGCAGGGGGTCTGAAAAACTGTTTTTT.

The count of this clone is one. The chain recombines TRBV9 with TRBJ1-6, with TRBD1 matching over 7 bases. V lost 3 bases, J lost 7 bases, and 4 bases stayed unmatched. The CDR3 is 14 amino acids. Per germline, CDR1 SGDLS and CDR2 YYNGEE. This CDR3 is CASSAGQNNSPLHF. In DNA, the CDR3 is TGTGCCAGCAGCGCGGGACAGAACAATTCACCCCTCCACTTT.

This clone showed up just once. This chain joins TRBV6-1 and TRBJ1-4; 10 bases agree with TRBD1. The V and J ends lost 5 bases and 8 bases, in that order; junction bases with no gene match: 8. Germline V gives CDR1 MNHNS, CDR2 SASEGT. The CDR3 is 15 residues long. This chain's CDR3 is CASSPRQGAHEKLFF. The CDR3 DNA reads TGTGCCAGCAGTCCCAGACAGGGGGCGCACGAAAAACTGTTTTTT.

CDR3 loop: CASSLWGRETQYF. CDR3 in DNA: TGTGCCAGCAGTTTATGGGGGCGGGAGACCCAGTACTTC. The V and J genes are TRBV28 and TRBJ2-5, with a weak D call TRBD1 (5 bases). The CDR3 is made up of 13 amino acids. Trimming took off 0 bases at V and 5 bases at J, with 7 bases between the two ends. CDR1 is MDHEN, CDR2 SYDVKM, per germline.

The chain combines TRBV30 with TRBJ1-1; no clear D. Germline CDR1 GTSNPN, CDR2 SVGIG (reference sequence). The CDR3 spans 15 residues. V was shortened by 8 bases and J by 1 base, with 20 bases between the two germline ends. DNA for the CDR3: TGTGCCACTAGGGCGGGCCAAGCAGGGAACACTGAAGCTTTCTTT. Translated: CATRAGQAGNTEAFF.

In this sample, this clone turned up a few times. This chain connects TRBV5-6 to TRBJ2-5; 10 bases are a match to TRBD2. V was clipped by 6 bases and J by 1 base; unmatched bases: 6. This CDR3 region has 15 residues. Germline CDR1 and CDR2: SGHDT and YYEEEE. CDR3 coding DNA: TGTGCCAGCACCGGGACTAGCGAGATCCAAGAGACCCAGTACTTC. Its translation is CASTGTSEIQETQYF.

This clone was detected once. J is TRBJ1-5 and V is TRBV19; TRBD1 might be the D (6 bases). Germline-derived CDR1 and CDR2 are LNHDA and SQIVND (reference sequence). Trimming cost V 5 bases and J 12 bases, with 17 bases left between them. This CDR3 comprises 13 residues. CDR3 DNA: TGTGCCAGTAGTCCGGAGGGGGGGGCTTTCCAGCATTTT. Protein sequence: CASSPEGGAFQHF.

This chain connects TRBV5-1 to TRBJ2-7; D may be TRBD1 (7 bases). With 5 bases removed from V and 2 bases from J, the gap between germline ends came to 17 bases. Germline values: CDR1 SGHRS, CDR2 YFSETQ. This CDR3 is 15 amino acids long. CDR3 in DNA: TGCGCCAGCAGTTGGGACAGTCGGGGGCCCTACGAGCAGTACTTC. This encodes CASSWDSRGPYEQYF.

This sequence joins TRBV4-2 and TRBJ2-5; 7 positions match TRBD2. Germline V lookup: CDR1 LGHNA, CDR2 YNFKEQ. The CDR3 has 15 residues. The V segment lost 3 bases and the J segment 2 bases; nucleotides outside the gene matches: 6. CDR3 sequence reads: CASSQYGGTQETQYF. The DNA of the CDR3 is TGTGCCAGCAGCCAGTACGGGGGGACGCAAGAGACCCAGTACTTC.